This paragraph reports one T cell receptor beta chain. Germline V gene data show CDR1 as SGHNT and CDR2 as YENEEA. The V end lost 0 bases, the J end lost 6 bases, and 5 bases lay between the germline ends. The CDR3 extends over 12 amino acids. This record belongs to a study of T cell responses to AZD1222 COVID-19 vaccine. Sequencing was performed with immunoSEQ multiplex PCR; in TCRdb, only in-frame clones are kept and a portion is missing. Of fewer than 150,000 clones in the sample, roughly 87% are singletons; the top ten hold roughly 1.1%. V usage is TRBV11-3 and J usage is TRBJ2-5; D is ambiguous. The material was peripheral blood, obtained on day 0 of AZD1222 vaccination. The sequence was obtained from an adult in good health. CDR3 residues: CASSLEGKTQYF. CDR3 in DNA: TGTGCCAGCAGCTTAGAGGGGAAGACCCAGTACTTC.